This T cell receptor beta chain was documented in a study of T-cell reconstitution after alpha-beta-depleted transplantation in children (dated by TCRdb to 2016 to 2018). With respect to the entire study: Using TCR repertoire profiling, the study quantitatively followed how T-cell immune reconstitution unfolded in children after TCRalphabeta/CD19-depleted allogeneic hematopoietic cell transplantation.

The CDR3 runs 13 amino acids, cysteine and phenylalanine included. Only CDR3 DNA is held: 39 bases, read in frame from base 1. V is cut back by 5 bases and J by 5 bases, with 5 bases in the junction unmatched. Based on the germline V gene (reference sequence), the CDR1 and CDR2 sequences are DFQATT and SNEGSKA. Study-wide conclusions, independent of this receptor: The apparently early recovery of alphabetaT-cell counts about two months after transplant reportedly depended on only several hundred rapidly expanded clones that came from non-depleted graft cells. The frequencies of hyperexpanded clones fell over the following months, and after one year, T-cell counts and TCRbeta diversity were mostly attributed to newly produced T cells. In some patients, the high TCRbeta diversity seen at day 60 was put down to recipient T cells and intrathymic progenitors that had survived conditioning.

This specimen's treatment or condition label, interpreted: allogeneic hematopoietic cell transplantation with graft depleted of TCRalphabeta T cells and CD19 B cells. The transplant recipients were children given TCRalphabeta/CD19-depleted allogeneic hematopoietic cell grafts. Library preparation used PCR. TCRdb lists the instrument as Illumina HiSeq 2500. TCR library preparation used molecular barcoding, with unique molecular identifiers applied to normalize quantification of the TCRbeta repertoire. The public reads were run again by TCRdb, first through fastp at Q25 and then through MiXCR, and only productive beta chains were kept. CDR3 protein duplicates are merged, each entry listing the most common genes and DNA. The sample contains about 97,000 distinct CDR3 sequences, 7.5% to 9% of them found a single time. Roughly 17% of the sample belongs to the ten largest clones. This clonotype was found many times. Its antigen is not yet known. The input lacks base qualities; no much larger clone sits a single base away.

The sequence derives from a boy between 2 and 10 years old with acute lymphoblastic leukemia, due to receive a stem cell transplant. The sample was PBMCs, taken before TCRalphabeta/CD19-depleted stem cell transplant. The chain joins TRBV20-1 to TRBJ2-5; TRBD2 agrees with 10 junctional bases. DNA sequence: TGCAGTGCTGTTAAGACTAGCGGGGAGACCCAGTACTTC. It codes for CSAVKTSGETQYF.